Presented here are 4 T cell receptor beta chains from one specimen sequenced in a study of blood T cell repertoires in COVID-19. Clones were sequenced by immunoSEQ multiplex PCR, and TCRdb holds only the in-frame ones, with some missing. Of some 180,000 clones listed, 70% to 80% are singletons. Specimen: PBMCs or T cells enriched from blood (not recorded which). Every receptor here comes from a man in his 60s who had been exposed to COVID-19.

The genes are TRBV18 and TRBJ2-7; no clear D gene. Trimming pared 4 bases from V and 6 bases from J, leaving 7 bases between. This CDR3 has 11 residues. Germline V lookup: CDR1 KGHSH, CDR2 LQKENI. Here the CDR3 DNA reads TGTGCCAGCTCACAGACGGGCGAGCAGTACTTC. It is translated as CASSQTGEQYF.

This chain links TRBV29-1 with TRBJ1-1, with D possibly TRBD1 on 5 matching bases. V lost 1 base to trimming and J lost 4 bases, with 10 bases between them. Germline V gene sequence: CDR1 SQVTM, CDR2 ANQGSEA. The CDR3 contains 13 residues. In DNA, the CDR3 is TGCAGCGTTGAAGGGGGCGCCGGCACTGAAGCTTTCTTT. Translated: CSVEGGAGTEAFF.

V usage is TRBV5-3 and J usage is TRBJ2-7; maybe TRBD1 (5 bases). TRBV5-3 is filed as an ORF, its function uncertain. Trimming pared 0 bases from V and 0 bases from J, leaving 10 bases between. The CDR3 is 15 amino acids. CDR3 region: CARSLDGDSSYEQYF. In DNA, the CDR3 is TGTGCCAGAAGCTTGGATGGTGACAGCTCCTACGAGCAGTACTTC.

The rearrangement uses TRBV19 and TRBJ2-7; D might be TRBD2 (7 bases). Looked up from germline, CDR1 is LNHDA and CDR2 is SQIVND (reference sequence). The germline V and J ends were trimmed by 10 bases and 6 bases, with 25 bases remaining between them. The CDR3 totals 15 residues. The CDR3 is CATGGAGLIGGEQYF. CDR3 in DNA: TGTGCCACTGGGGGGGCAGGTTTGATTGGAGGCGAGCAGTACTTC.